This T cell receptor (beta chain) was identified in a study of blood T cell repertoires in COVID-19. Sequenced by immunoSEQ multiplex PCR; TCRdb stores in-frame clones only, minus some. This table has tens of thousands of clones, less than 85% appearing once. This CDR3 comprises 14 residues. The ends lost 4 bases at V and 4 bases at J; junction bases unmatched: 3. Per the germline V gene, CDR1 is SGHVS and CDR2 is FNYEAQ. Sequencing used peripheral blood. This clonotype was obtained from a middle-aged man with acute or convalescent COVID-19. The chain carries TRBV7-6 and TRBJ1-3; the match to TRBD1 covers 8 bases. CDR3 in amino acids: CASSSTGAGNTIYF. The CDR3 DNA is TGTGCCAGCAGCTCGACAGGGGCCGGAAACACCATATATTTT.